The rows below give T cell receptor beta chains drawn from one sample of a study of T cell responses to AZD1222 COVID-19 vaccine. Clones were sequenced by immunoSEQ multiplex PCR, and TCRdb holds only the in-frame ones, with some missing. The sample shows 170,000 or so clones, about nine tenths of them seen only once. The material sequenced was peripheral blood, taken on day 0 of AZD1222 vaccination. The receptors come from an adult in good health. The CDR3 runs from the conserved cysteine through the conserved F or W. The D gene is left open where the match is weak. The size entry is marked missing in some rows and otherwise reads once, few, many or a size class.

j_gene: TRBJ1-1
v_gene: TRBV13
len: 16
d_gene: NA
abundance: once
CDR3aa: CASSSFELTADTEAFF
CDR3nt: TGTGCCAGCAGCTCTTTTGAACTGACAGCGGACACTGAAGCTTTCTTT

j_gene: TRBJ1-2
v_gene: TRBV6-5
len: 15
d_gene: TRBD1
abundance: NA
CDR3aa: CASRGPGQGIYGYTF
CDR3nt: TGTGCCAGCAGGGGACCGGGACAGGGGATCTATGGCTACACCTTC

j_gene: TRBJ2-1
v_gene: TRBV1
len: 15
d_gene: NA
abundance: NA
CDR3aa: CTSSQVTNTYNEQFF
CDR3nt: TGCACCAGCAGCCAAGTAACCAACACCTACAATGAGCAGTTCTTC

j_gene: TRBJ2-5
v_gene: TRBV15
len: 13
d_gene: NA
abundance: NA
CDR3aa: CATSRASAGTQYF
CDR3nt: TGTGCCACCAGCAGAGCCTCCGCAGGGACCCAGTACTTC

j_gene: TRBJ1-1
v_gene: TRBV5-6
len: 14
d_gene: TRBD1
abundance: NA
CDR3aa: CASSLGTGVTEAFF
CDR3nt: TGTGCCAGCAGCTTAGGGACAGGAGTCACTGAAGCTTTCTTT

j_gene: TRBJ1-6
v_gene: TRBV30
len: 14
d_gene: NA
abundance: NA
CDR3aa: CAWGETRGSSPLHF
CDR3nt: TGTGCCTGGGGAGAGACCCGGGGGAGTTCACCCCTCCACTTT

j_gene: TRBJ2-7
v_gene: TRBV6-5
len: 14
d_gene: NA
abundance: NA
CDR3aa: CASSSSGDPYEQYF
CDR3nt: TGTGCCAGCAGTTCATCTGGGGACCCCTACGAGCAGTACTTC

j_gene: TRBJ1-2
v_gene: TRBV6-4
len: 13
d_gene: NA
abundance: NA
CDR3aa: CASHHGGTYGYTF
CDR3nt: TGTGCCAGCCACCACGGGGGGACCTATGGCTACACCTTC

j_gene: TRBJ2-7
v_gene: TRBV3-1/TRBV3-2
len: 12
d_gene: TRBD1
abundance: once
CDR3aa: CAIRQGAGEQYF
CDR3nt: TGTGCCATCAGACAGGGGGCGGGTGAGCAGTACTTC

j_gene: TRBJ1-5
v_gene: TRBV7-2
len: 13
d_gene: NA
abundance: NA
CDR3aa: CASSLRGDQPQHF
CDR3nt: TGTGCCAGCAGCTTAAGGGGTGATCAGCCCCAGCATTTT

j_gene: TRBJ2-1
v_gene: TRBV7-2
len: 14
d_gene: NA
abundance: NA
CDR3aa: CASRGKSSYNEQFF
CDR3nt: TGTGCAAGCCGGGGGAAGAGCTCCTACAATGAGCAGTTCTTC

j_gene: TRBJ2-7
v_gene: TRBV27
len: 11
d_gene: NA
abundance: NA
CDR3aa: CASSSAYEQYF
CDR3nt: TGTGCCAGCAGTTCCGCCTACGAGCAGTACTTC

j_gene: TRBJ1-1
v_gene: TRBV11-2
len: 15
d_gene: NA
abundance: NA
CDR3aa: CASSDWTRMNTEAFF
CDR3nt: TGTGCCAGCAGCGACTGGACACGAATGAACACTGAAGCTTTCTTT

j_gene: TRBJ1-4
v_gene: TRBV2
len: 15
d_gene: NA
abundance: NA
CDR3aa: CASRGTANPNEKLFF
CDR3nt: TGTGCCAGCAGGGGAACCGCTAATCCTAATGAAAAACTGTTTTTT

j_gene: TRBJ2-1
v_gene: TRBV9
len: 13
d_gene: NA
abundance: NA
CDR3aa: CASSPSSYNEQFF
CDR3nt: TGTGCCAGCAGCCCCAGCTCCTACAATGAGCAGTTCTTC

j_gene: TRBJ2-5
v_gene: TRBV6-5
len: 14
d_gene: NA
abundance: once
CDR3aa: CASSYSAGEETQYF
CDR3nt: TGTGCCAGCAGTTACTCGGCGGGTGAAGAGACCCAGTACTTC

j_gene: TRBJ2-5
v_gene: TRBV7-2
len: 14
d_gene: NA
abundance: NA
CDR3aa: CASSLAGRVETQYF
CDR3nt: TGTGCCAGCAGCTTAGCAGGGCGGGTAGAGACCCAGTACTTC

j_gene: TRBJ2-3
v_gene: TRBV9
len: 15
d_gene: TRBD2
abundance: NA
CDR3aa: CASSVGTSSTDTQYF
CDR3nt: TGTGCCAGCAGCGTAGGGACTAGCAGCACAGATACGCAGTATTTT

j_gene: TRBJ1-2
v_gene: TRBV24-1
len: 17
d_gene: TRBD1
abundance: NA
CDR3aa: CATSEYPNHRGGDGYTF
CDR3nt: TGTGCCACCAGTGAATACCCGAACCACAGGGGGGGGGATGGCTACACCTTC

j_gene: TRBJ1-1
v_gene: TRBV2
len: 13
d_gene: NA
abundance: NA
CDR3aa: CASRRGTATEAFF
CDR3nt: TGTGCCAGCAGACGCGGGACGGCCACTGAAGCTTTCTTT

j_gene: TRBJ1-1
v_gene: TRBV21-1
len: 10
d_gene: NA
abundance: NA
CDR3aa: CASFHTEAFF
CDR3nt: TGTGCCAGCTTTCACACTGAAGCTTTCTTT

j_gene: TRBJ1-5
v_gene: TRBV10-1
len: 14
d_gene: NA
abundance: NA
CDR3aa: CASRPTGNNQPQHF
CDR3nt: TGCGCCAGCAGACCAACAGGGAACAATCAGCCCCAGCATTTT

j_gene: TRBJ2-4
v_gene: TRBV14
len: 12
d_gene: NA
abundance: NA
CDR3aa: CASSPLGNIQYF
CDR3nt: TGTGCCAGCAGCCCGCTAGGAAACATTCAGTACTTC

j_gene: TRBJ1-1
v_gene: TRBV18
len: 14
d_gene: NA
abundance: NA
CDR3aa: CASSPPEAPGEAFF
CDR3nt: TGTGCCAGCTCACCACCCGAAGCCCCAGGGGAAGCTTTCTTT

j_gene: TRBJ1-3
v_gene: TRBV5-8
len: 17
d_gene: NA
abundance: few
CDR3aa: CASSRRQDARSGNTIYF
CDR3nt: TGTGCCAGCAGCAGAAGACAGGACGCCCGCTCTGGAAACACCATATATTTT

j_gene: TRBJ2-5
v_gene: TRBV6-5
len: 15
d_gene: TRBD1
abundance: NA
CDR3aa: CASSTRTGSQETQYF
CDR3nt: TGTGCCAGCAGTACCCGGACAGGGAGCCAAGAGACCCAGTACTTC

j_gene: TRBJ1-4
v_gene: TRBV27
len: 15
d_gene: NA
abundance: NA
CDR3aa: CAIEGGSHVNEKLFF
CDR3nt: TGTGCCATCGAGGGGGGCAGCCACGTTAATGAAAAACTGTTTTTT

j_gene: TRBJ1-2
v_gene: TRBV27
len: 15
d_gene: NA
abundance: NA
CDR3aa: CASSSTSRANYGYTF
CDR3nt: TGTGCCAGCAGTTCAACCAGCAGGGCGAACTATGGCTACACCTTC

j_gene: TRBJ2-1
v_gene: TRBV7-2
len: 18
d_gene: TRBD2
abundance: NA
CDR3aa: CASSSRRTSGGPYNEQFF
CDR3nt: TGTGCCAGCAGCTCCCGACGGACTAGCGGGGGTCCCTACAATGAGCAGTTCTTC

j_gene: TRBJ2-7
v_gene: TRBV9
len: 15
d_gene: NA
abundance: NA
CDR3aa: CASSAGPLNPYEQYF
CDR3nt: TGTGCCAGCAGCGCAGGACCGCTTAATCCCTACGAGCAGTACTTC

j_gene: TRBJ2-7
v_gene: TRBV4-1
len: 14
d_gene: NA
abundance: NA
CDR3aa: CASSQGRGPYEQYF
CDR3nt: TGCGCCAGCAGCCAAGGCAGGGGCCCCTACGAGCAGTACTTC

j_gene: TRBJ1-1
v_gene: TRBV5-1
len: 13
d_gene: TRBD1
abundance: once
CDR3aa: CASSLEGQGTAFF
CDR3nt: TGCGCCAGCAGCTTGGAGGGACAGGGTACGGCTTTCTTT

j_gene: TRBJ1-6
v_gene: TRBV7-3
len: 14
d_gene: NA
abundance: NA
CDR3aa: CASSLTGRGSPLHF
CDR3nt: TGTGCCAGCAGCTTAACCGGGCGCGGGTCACCCCTCCACTTT

j_gene: TRBJ1-5
v_gene: TRBV9
len: 15
d_gene: NA
abundance: NA
CDR3aa: CASSVDGGEGQPQHF
CDR3nt: TGTGCCAGCAGCGTAGACGGGGGCGAGGGTCAGCCCCAGCATTTT

j_gene: TRBJ2-7
v_gene: TRBV9
len: 12
d_gene: NA
abundance: NA
CDR3aa: CASSARTYEQYF
CDR3nt: TGTGCCAGCAGCGCCCGAACCTACGAGCAGTACTTC

j_gene: TRBJ2-7
v_gene: TRBV12-3/TRBV12-4
len: 12
d_gene: NA
abundance: NA
CDR3aa: CASRAGVYEQYF
CDR3nt: TGTGCCAGCAGGGCAGGGGTCTACGAGCAGTACTTC

j_gene: TRBJ2-5
v_gene: TRBV18
len: 14
d_gene: NA
abundance: NA
CDR3aa: CASSPRDFPETQYF
CDR3nt: TGTGCCAGCTCACCGCGGGACTTCCCAGAGACCCAGTACTTC

j_gene: TRBJ1-2
v_gene: TRBV7-2
len: 13
d_gene: NA
abundance: NA
CDR3aa: CASSLRRRWSYTF
CDR3nt: TGTGCCAGCAGCCTAAGACGGAGGTGGAGCTACACCTTC

j_gene: TRBJ1-5
v_gene: TRBV19
len: 16
d_gene: NA
abundance: NA
CDR3aa: CASSILPPGGNQPQHF
CDR3nt: TGTGCCAGTAGTATATTACCACCAGGGGGCAATCAGCCCCAGCATTTT

j_gene: TRBJ1-1
v_gene: TRBV3-1/TRBV3-2
len: 15
d_gene: NA
abundance: NA
CDR3aa: CASSQDRTANTEAFF
CDR3nt: TGTGCCAGCAGCCAAGATCGGACGGCTAACACTGAAGCTTTCTTT

j_gene: TRBJ2-7
v_gene: TRBV30
len: 13
d_gene: NA
abundance: few
CDR3aa: CAWSNSRAGEQYF
CDR3nt: TGTGCCTGGTCCAACTCCCGGGCGGGCGAGCAGTACTTC

j_gene: TRBJ2-6
v_gene: TRBV18
len: 19
d_gene: TRBD1
abundance: NA
CDR3aa: CASSRYVRTGGSGANVLTF
CDR3nt: TGTGCCAGCTCCCGATACGTTCGGACAGGAGGCTCTGGGGCCAACGTCCTGACTTTC